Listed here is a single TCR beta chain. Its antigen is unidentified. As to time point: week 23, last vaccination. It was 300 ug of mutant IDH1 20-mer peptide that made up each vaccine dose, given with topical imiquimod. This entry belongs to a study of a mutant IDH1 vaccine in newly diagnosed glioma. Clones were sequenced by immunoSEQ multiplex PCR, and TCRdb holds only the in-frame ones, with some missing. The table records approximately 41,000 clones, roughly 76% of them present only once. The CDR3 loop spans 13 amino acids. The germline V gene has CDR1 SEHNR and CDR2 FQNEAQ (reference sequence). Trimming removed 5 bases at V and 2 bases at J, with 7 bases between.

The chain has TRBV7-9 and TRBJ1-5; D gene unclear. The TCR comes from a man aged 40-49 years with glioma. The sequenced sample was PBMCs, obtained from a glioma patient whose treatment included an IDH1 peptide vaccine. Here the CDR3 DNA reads TGTGCCAGCAGCCCGATGGGCAATCAGCCCCAGCATTTT. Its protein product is CASSPMGNQPQHF.